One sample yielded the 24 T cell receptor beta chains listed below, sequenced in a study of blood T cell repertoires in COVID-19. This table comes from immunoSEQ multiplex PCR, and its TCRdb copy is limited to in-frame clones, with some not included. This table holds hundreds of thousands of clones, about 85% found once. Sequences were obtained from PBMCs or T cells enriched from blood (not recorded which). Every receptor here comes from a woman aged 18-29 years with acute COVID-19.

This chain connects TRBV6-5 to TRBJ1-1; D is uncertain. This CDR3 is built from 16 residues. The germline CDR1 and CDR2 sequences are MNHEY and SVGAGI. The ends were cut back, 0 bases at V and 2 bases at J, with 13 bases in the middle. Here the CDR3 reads CASSYSRAGFNTEAFF. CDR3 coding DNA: TGTGCCAGCAGTTACTCGAGGGCAGGTTTTAACACTGAAGCTTTCTTT.

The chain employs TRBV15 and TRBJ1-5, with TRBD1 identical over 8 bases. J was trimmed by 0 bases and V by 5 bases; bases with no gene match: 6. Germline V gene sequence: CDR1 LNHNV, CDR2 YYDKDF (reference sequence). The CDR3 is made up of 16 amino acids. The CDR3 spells CATSGNRGYSNQPQHF. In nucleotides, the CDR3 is TGTGCCACCAGCGGAAACAGGGGGTATAGCAATCAGCCCCAGCATTTT.

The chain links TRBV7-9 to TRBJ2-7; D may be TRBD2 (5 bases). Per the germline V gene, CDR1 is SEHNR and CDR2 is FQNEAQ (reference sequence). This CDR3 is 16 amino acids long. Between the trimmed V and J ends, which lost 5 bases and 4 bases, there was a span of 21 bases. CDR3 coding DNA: TGTGCCAGCAGCAATGCGGGCCAGACAACTACTTACGAGCAGTACTTC. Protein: CASSNAGQTTTYEQYF.

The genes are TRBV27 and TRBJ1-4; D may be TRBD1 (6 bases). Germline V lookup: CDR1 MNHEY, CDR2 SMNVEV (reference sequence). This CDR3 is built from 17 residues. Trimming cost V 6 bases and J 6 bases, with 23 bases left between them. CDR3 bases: TGTGCCAGCAGCCCCGGGACATACGGCTCGTTTTATGAAAAACTGTTTTTT. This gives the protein CASSPGTYGSFYEKLFF.

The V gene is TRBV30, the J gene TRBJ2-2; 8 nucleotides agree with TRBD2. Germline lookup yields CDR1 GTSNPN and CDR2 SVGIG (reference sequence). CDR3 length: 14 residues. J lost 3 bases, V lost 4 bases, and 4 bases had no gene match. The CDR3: CAWNREGHTGELFF. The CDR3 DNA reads TGTGCCTGGAACCGGGAGGGACACACCGGGGAGCTGTTTTTT.

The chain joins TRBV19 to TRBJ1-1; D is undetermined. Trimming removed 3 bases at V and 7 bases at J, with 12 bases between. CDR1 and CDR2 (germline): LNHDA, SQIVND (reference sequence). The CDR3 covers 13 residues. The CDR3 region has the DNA TGTGCCAGTAGTATTGTAGATGGTTTTGAAGCTTTCTTT. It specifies CASSIVDGFEAFF.

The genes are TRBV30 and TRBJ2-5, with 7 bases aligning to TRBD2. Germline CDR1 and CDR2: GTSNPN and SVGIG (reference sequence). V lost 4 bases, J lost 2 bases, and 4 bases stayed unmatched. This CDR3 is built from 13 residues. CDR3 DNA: TGTGCCTGGACCCGACTAGCTCAAGAGACCCAGTACTTC. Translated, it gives CAWTRLAQETQYF.

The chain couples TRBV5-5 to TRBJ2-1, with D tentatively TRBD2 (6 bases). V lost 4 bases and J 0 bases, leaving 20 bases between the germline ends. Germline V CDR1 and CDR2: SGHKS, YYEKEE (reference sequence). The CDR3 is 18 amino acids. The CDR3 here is CASSNSLMGLPSYNEQFF. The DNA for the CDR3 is TGTGCCAGCAGCAACAGTCTAATGGGACTGCCCTCCTACAATGAGCAGTTCTTC.

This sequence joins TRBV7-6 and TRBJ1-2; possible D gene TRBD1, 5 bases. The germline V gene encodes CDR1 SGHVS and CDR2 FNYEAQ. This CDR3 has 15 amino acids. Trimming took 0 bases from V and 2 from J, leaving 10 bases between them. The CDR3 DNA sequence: TGTGCCAGCAGCTTAGCCCGGGGGGGGAACTATGGCTACACCTTC. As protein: CASSLARGGNYGYTF.

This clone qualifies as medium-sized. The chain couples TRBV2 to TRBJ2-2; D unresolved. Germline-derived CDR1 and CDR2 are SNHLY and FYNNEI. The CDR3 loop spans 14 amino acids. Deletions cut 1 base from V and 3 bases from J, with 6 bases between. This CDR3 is CASSEGTYTGELFF. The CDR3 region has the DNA TGTGCCAGCAGTGAAGGAACTTACACCGGGGAGCTGTTTTTT.

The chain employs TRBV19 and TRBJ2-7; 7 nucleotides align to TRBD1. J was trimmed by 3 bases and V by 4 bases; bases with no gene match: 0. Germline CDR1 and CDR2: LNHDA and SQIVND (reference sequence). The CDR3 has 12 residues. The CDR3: CASSTGGYEQYF. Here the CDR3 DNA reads TGTGCCAGTAGTACAGGGGGCTACGAGCAGTACTTC. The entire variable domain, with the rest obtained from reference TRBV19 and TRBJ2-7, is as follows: DGGITQSPKYLFRKEGQNVTLSCEQNLNHDAMYWYRQDPGQGLRLIYYSQIVNDFQKGDIAEGYSVSREKKESFPLTVTSAQKNPTAFYLCASSTGGYEQYFGPGTRLTVT.

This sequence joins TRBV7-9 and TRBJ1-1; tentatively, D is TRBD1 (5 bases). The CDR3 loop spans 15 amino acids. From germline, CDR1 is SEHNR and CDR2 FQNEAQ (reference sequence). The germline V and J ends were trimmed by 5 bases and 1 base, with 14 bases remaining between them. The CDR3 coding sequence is TGTGCCAGCAGCCAACAGGAATTCGCGAACACTGAAGCTTTCTTT. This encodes CASSQQEFANTEAFF.

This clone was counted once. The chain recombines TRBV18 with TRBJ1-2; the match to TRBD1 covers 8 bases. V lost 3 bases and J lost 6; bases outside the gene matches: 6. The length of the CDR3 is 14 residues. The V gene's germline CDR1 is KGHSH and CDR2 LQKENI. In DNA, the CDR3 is TGTGCCAGCTCACCTTCAGTACAGGGGGATGGCTACACCTTC. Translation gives CASSPSVQGDGYTF.

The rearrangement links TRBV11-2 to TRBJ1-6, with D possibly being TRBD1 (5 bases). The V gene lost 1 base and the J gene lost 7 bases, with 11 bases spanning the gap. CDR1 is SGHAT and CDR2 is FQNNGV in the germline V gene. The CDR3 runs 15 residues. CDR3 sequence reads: CASSLGLNRNSPLHF. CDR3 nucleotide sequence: TGTGCCAGCAGCTTAGGGCTTAACAGGAATTCACCCCTCCACTTT.

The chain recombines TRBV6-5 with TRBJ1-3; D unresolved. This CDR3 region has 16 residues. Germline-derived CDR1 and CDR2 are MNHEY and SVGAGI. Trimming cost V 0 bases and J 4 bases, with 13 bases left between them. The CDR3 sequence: CASSYSRGSEGNTIYF. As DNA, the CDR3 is TGTGCCAGCAGTTACTCGCGGGGTTCCGAGGGAAACACCATATATTTT.

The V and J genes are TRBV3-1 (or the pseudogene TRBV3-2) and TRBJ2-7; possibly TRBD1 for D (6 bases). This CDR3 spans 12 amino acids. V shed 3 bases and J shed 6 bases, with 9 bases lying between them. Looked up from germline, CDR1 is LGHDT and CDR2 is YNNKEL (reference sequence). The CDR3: CASSHTGFEQYF. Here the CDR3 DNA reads TGTGCCAGCAGCCATACAGGGTTCGAGCAGTACTTC.

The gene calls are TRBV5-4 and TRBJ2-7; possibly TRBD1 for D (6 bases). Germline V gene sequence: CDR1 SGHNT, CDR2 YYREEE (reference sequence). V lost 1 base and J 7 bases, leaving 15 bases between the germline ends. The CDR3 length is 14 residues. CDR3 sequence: CASSLFLDRKEQYF. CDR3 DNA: TGTGCCAGCAGCTTGTTCTTGGACAGAAAAGAGCAGTACTTC.

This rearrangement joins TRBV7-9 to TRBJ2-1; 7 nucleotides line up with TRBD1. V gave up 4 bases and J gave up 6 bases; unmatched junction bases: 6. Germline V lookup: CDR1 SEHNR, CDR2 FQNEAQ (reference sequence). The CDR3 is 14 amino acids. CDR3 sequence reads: CASSSGTVLNEQFF. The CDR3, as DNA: TGTGCCAGCAGCTCCGGGACAGTACTCAATGAGCAGTTCTTC. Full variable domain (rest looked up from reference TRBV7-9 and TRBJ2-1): DTGVSQNPRHKITKRGQNVTFRCDPISEHNRLYWYRQTLGQGPEFLTYFQNEAQLEKSRLLSDRFSAERPKGSFSTLEIQRTEQGDSAMYLCASSSGTVLNEQFFGPGTRLTVL.

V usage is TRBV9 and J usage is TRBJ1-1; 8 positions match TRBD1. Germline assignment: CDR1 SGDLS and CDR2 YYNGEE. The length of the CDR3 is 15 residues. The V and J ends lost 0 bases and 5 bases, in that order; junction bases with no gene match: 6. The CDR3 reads CASSVAGGAGTEAFF. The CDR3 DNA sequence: TGTGCCAGCAGCGTAGCAGGGGGCGCGGGAACTGAAGCTTTCTTT.

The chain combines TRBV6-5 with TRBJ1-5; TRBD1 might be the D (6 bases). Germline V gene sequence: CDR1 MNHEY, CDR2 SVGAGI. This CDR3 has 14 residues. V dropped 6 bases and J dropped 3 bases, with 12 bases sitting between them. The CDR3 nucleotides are TGTGCCAGCAGGCCTGGACAGTACAATCAGCCCCAGCATTTT. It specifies CASRPGQYNQPQHF.

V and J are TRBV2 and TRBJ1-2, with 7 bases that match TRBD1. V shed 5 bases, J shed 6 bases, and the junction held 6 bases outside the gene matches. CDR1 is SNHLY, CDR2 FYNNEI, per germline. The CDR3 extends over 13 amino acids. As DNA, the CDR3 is TGTGCCAGCAGTATACAGGGGTTGGATGGCTACACCTTC. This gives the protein CASSIQGLDGYTF.

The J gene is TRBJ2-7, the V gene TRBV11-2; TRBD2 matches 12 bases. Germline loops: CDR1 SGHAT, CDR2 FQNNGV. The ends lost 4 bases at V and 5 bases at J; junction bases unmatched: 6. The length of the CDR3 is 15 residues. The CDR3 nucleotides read TGTGCCAGCAGCTGGGAAGGACTAGCGGGAAACGAGCAGTACTTC. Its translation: CASSWEGLAGNEQYF.

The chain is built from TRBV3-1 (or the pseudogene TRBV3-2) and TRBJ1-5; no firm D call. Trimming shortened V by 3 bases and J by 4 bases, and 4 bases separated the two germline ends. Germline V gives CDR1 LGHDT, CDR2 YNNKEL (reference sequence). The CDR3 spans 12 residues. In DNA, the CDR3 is TGTGCCAGCAGCCAGAGAAATCAGCCCCAGCATTTT. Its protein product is CASSQRNQPQHF.

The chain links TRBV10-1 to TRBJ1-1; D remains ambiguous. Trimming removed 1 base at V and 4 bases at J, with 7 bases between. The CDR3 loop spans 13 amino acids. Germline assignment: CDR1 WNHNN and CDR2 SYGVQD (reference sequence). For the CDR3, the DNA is TGCGCCAGCAGTGAGTATGAGGGCACTGAAGCTTTCTTT. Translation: CASSEYEGTEAFF.